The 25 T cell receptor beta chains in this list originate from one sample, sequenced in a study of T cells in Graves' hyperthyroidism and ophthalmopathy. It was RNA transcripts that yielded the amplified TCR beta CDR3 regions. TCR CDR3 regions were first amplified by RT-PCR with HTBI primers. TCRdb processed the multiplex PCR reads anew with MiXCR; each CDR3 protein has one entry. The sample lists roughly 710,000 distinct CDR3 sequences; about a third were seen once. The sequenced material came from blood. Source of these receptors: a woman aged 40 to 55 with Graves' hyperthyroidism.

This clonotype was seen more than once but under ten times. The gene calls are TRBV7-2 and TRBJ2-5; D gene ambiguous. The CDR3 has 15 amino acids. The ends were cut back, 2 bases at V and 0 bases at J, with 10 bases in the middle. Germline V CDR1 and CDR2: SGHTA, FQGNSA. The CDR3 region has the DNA TGTGCCAGCAGCTTATCAGTCGGATACCAAGAGACCCAGTACTTC. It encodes CASSLSVGYQETQYF.

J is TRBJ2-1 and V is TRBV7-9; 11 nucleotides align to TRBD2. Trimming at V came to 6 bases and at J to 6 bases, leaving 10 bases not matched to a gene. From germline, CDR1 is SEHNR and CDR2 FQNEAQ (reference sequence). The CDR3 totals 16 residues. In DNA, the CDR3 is TGTGCCAGCAGTTCCTTGACTAGCGGGATCGGCAATGAGCAGTTCTTC. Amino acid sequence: CASSSLTSGIGNEQFF.

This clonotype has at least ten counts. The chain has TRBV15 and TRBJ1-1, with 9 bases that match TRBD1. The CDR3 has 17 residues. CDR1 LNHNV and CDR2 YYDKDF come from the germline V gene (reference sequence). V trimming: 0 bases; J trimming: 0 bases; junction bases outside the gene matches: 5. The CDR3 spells CATSRDRDRGMNTEAFF. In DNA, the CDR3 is TGTGCCACCAGCAGAGATAGAGACAGGGGGATGAACACTGAAGCTTTCTTT.

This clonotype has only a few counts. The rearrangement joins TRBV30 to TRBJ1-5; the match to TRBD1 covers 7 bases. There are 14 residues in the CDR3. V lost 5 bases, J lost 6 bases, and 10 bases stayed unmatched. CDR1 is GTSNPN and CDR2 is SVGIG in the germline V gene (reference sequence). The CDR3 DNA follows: TGTGCCTGGGCGAAGACAGGGATGAGTCAGCCCCAGCATTTT. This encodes CAWAKTGMSQPQHF.

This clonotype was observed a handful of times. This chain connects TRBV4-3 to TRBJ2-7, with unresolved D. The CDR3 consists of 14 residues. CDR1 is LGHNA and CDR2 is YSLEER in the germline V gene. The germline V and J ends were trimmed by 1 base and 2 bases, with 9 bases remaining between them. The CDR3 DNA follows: TGCGCCAGCAGCCAAGGGTTGTCCGCCTACGAGCAGTACTTC. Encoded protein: CASSQGLSAYEQYF.

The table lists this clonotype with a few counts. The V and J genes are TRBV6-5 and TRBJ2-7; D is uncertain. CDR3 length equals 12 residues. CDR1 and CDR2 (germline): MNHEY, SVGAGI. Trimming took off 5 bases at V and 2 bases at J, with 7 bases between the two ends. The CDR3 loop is CASSPPPYEQYF. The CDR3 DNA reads TGTGCCAGCAGTCCCCCCCCCTACGAGCAGTACTTC.

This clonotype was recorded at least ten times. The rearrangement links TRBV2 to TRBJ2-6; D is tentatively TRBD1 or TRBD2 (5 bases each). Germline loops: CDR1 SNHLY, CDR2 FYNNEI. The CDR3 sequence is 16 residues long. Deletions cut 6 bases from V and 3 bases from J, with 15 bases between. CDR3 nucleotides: TGTGCCAGCAGCCTGGGACCAACGGGTGGGGCCAACGTCCTGACTTTC. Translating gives CASSLGPTGGANVLTF.

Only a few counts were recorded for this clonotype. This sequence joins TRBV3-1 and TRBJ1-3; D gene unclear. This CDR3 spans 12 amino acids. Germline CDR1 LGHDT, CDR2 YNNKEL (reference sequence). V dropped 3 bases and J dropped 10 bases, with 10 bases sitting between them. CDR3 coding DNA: TGTGCCAGCAGCCAGGACCAGAAAACCATATATTTT. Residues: CASSQDQKTIYF.

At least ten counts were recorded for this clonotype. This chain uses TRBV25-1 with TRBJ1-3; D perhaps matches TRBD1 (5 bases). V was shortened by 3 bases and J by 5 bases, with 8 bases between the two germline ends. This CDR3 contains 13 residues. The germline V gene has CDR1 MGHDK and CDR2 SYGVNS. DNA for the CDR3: TGTGCCAGCAGTGACCCGGACAGAAACACCATATATTTT. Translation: CASSDPDRNTIYF.

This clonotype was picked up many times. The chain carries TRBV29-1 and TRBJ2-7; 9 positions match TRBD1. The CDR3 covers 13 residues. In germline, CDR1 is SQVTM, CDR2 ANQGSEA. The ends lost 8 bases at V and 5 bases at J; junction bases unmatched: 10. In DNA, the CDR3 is TGCAGCCAATCACGGACAGGGGATGACGAGCAGTACTTC. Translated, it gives CSQSRTGDDEQYF.

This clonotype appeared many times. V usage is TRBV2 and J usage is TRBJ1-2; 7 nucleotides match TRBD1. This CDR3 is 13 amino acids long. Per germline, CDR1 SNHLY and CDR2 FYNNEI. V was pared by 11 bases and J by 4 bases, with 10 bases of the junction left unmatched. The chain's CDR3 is CASRDSFLYGYTF. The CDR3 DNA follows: TGTGCCTCCCGGGACAGTTTCCTCTATGGCTACACCTTC.

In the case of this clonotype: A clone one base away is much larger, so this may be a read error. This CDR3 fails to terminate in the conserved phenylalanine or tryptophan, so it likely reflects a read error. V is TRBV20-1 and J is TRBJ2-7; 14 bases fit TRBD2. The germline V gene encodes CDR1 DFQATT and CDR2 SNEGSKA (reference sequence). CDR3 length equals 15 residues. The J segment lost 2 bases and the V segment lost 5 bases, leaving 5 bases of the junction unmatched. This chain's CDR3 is CSALQTSGGAYEQYL. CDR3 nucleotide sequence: TGCAGTGCTCTCCAGACTAGCGGGGGGGCCTACGAGCAGTACCTC.

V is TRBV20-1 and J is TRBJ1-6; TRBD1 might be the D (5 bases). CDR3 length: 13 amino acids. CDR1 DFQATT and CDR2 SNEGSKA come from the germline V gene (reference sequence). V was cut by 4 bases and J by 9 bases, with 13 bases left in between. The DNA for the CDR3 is TGCAGTGCTATGGGGCTAGCGGCTTCACCCCTCCACTTT. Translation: CSAMGLAASPLHF.

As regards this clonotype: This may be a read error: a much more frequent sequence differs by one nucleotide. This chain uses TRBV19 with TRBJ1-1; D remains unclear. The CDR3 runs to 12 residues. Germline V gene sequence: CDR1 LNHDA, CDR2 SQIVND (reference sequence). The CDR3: CVSMLGSTEAFF. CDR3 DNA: TGTGTCAGTATGTTGGGATCCACTGAAGCTTTCTTT. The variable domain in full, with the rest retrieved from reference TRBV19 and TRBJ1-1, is DGGITQSPKYLFRKEGQNVTLSCEQNLNHDAMYWYRQDPGQGLRLIYYSQIVNDFQKGDIAEGYSVSREKKESFPLTVTSAQKNPTAFYLCVSMLGSTEAFFGQGTRLTVV.

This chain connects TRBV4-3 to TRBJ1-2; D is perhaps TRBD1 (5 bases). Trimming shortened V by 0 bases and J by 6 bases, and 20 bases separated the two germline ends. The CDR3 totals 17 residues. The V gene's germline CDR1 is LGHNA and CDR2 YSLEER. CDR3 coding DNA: TGCGCCAGCAGCCAAGATCTGATTAAGACAGTAATGGATGGCTACACCTTC. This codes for CASSQDLIKTVMDGYTF.

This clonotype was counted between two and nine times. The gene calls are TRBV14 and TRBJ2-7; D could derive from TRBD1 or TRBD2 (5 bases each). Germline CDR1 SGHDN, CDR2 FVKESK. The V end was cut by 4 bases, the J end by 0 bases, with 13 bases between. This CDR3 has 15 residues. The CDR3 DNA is TGTGCCAGCAGCCGGGGGTCCAGAAGCTCCTACGAGCAGTACTTC. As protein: CASSRGSRSSYEQYF.

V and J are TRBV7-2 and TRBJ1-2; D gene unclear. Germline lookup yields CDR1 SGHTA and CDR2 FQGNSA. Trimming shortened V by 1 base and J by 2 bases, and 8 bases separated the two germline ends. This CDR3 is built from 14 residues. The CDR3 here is CASSLDWVNYGYTF. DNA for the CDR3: TGTGCCAGCAGCTTAGATTGGGTAAACTATGGCTACACCTTC. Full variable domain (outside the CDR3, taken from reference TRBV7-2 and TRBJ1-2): GAGVSQSPSNKVTEKGKDVELRCDPISGHTALYWYRQSLGQGLEFLIYFQGNSAPDKSGLPSDRFSAERTGGSVSTLTIQRTQQEDSAVYLCASSLDWVNYGYTFGSGTRLTVV.

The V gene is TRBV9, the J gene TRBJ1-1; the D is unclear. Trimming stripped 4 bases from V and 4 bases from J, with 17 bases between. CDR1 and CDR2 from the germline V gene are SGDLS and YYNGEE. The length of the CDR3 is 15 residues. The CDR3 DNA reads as TGTGCCAGCAGCTCCCAGGAGAGAAGGGTCACTGAAGCTTTCTTT. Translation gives CASSSQERRVTEAFF.

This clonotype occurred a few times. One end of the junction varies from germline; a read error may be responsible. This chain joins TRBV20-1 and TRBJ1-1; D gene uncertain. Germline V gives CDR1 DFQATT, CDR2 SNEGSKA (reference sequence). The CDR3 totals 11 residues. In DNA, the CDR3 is TGCAGTGGATTAAAGAACGCTGAAGCTTTCTTT. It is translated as CSGLKNAEAFF.

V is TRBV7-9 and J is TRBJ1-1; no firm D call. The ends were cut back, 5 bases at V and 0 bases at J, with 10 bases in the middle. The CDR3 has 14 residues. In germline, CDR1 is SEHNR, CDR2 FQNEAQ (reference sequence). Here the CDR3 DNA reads TGTGCCAGCAGCCAAGTGGTCATGAACACTGAAGCTTTCTTT. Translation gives CASSQVVMNTEAFF.

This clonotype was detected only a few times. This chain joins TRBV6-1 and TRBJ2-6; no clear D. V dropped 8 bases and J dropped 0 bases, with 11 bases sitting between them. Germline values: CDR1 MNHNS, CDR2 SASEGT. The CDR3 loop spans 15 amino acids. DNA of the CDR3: TGTGCCAGCGGTCTTAAGTACTCTGGGGCCAACGTCCTGACTTTC. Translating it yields CASGLKYSGANVLTF.

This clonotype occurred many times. The CDR3 loop is CASSYRRVNQPQHF. CDR3 nucleotides: TGTGCCAGCAGTTACCGGAGAGTAAATCAGCCCCAGCATTTT. V gene TRBV6-5 combines with J gene TRBJ1-5; D remains unclear. CDR1 is MNHEY and CDR2 is SVGAGI in the germline V gene. This CDR3 is 14 amino acids long. V lost 2 bases and J lost 4, with 9 bases in between.

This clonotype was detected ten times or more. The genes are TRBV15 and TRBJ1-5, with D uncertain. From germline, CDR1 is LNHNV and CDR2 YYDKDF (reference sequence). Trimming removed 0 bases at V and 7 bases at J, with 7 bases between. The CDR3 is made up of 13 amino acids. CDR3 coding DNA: TGTGCCACCAGCAGAGAGGCAGAACAGCCCCAGCATTTT. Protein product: CATSREAEQPQHF.

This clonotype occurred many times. DNA of the CDR3: TGCAGCGTTGACCTCGGGACAGGGTTGGTCGGTGGTGAAAAACTGTTTTTT. The encoded protein is CSVDLGTGLVGGEKLFF. The gene calls are TRBV29-1 and TRBJ1-4; 9 nucleotides line up with TRBD1. After removal of 3 bases from V and 7 bases from J, the junction contained 15 bases not matched to a gene. Per germline, CDR1 SQVTM and CDR2 ANQGSEA. This CDR3 is 17 amino acids long.

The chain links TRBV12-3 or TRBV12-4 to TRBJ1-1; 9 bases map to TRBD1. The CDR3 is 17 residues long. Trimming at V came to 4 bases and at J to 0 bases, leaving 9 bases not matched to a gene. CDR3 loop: CASSYTGGDGMNTEAFF. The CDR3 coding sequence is TGTGCCAGCAGTTACACAGGGGGCGATGGGATGAACACTGAAGCTTTCTTT.